A single sample gave rise to the 3 T cell receptor beta chains below, sequenced in a study of T-cell reconstitution after alpha-beta-depleted transplantation in children. For TCRbeta, the library was prepared with unique molecular identifiers. TCRdb ran MiXCR on the PCR reads and lists one entry per CDR3 protein. The table includes a few hundred thousand distinct CDR3 sequences, approximately 24% detected once. The source material was PBMCs, mostly from graft donor cells, sampled 360 days after TCRalphabeta/CD19-depleted stem cell transplant. Receptors originate from a female patient aged 2-10 years who had a stem cell transplant for congenital amegakaryocytic thrombocytopenia, so the T cells may come from the graft donor.

This clonotype has ten or more counts. The gene calls are TRBV28 and TRBJ2-5; 12 positions match TRBD2. With V trimmed by 5 bases and J by 3 bases, 22 bases remained unmatched. The CDR3 length is 21 residues. The germline CDR1 and CDR2 sequences are MDHEN and SYDVKM. CDR3 amino acids: CASSLTVVRLAGDRVEETQYF. CDR3 coding DNA: TGTGCCAGCAGTCTCACCGTGGTGAGACTAGCGGGAGATCGTGTGGAAGAGACCCAGTACTTC.

A few counts support this clonotype. The gene calls are TRBV28 and TRBJ2-4, with D unresolved. The CDR3 consists of 15 residues. The germline V gene encodes CDR1 MDHEN and CDR2 SYDVKM. The V end was cut by 3 bases, the J end by 4 bases, with 13 bases between. The CDR3 is CASSFFSMTKNIQYF. CDR3 DNA sequence: TGTGCCAGCAGTTTCTTTTCAATGACTAAAAACATTCAGTACTTC. Full variable domain (missing parts from reference TRBV28 and TRBJ2-4): DVKVTQSSRYLVKRTGEKVFLECVQDMDHENMFWYRQDPGLGLRLIYFSYDVKMKEKGDIPEGYSVSREKKERFSLILESASTNQTSMYLCASSFFSMTKNIQYFGAGTRLSVL.

This clonotype was found a few times. The DNA for the CDR3 is TGTGCCAGCAGCCTGGACCAGGGGAATGAGCAGTTCTTC. It encodes CASSLDQGNEQFF. The gene calls are TRBV27 and TRBJ2-1; perhaps TRBD1 as D (6 bases). The germline V and J ends were trimmed by 6 bases and 7 bases, with 13 bases remaining between them. The germline V gene encodes CDR1 MNHEY and CDR2 SMNVEV (reference sequence). CDR3 length: 13 residues.